A single T cell receptor (beta chain) is shown here with its context. Antigen specificity is unknown. The sample originates from a study of long-term antiretroviral therapy in people with HIV. The study, taken as a whole, reports: Clones that had undergone expansion before ART prevailed in the repertoire throughout all time points.

Only United States sites treated participants with HIV. Specimens retained roughly 1-11 million cryopreserved PBMC preceding DNA extraction. At the survey level, the v3.0 immunoSEQ assay was run. It was about 40,000-55,000 T-cell genomes per sample that sequencing targeted. The table came from immunoSEQ multiplex PCR; TCRdb's copy has only in-frame clones and leaves some out. Of 9,500 to 15,000 clones in the sample, 70% to 80% were seen once. Germline assignment: CDR1 SEHNR and CDR2 FQNEAQ (reference sequence). This CDR3 spans 14 amino acids. V lost 6 bases to trimming and J lost 5 bases, with 14 bases between them.

The specimen was unsorted PBMCs, collected almost 3.2 years before starting antiretroviral therapy. The TCR was taken from a man aged 40-49 years with HIV. The gene calls are TRBV7-9 and TRBJ1-5; perhaps TRBD1 as D (5 bases). The CDR3 here is CASRPEGVDQPQHF. As DNA, the CDR3 is TGTGCCAGCAGACCAGAAGGGGTGGATCAGCCCCAGCATTTT.